The clone carrying this TCR beta chain has a count of ten or more. The CDR3 loop spans 16 amino acids. Trimming shortened V by 7 bases and J by 3 bases, and 19 bases separated the two germline ends. The sample is drawn from a study of Graves' ophthalmopathy and Graves' hyperthyroidism. As for the study in general: Peripheral blood samples were taken at initial diagnosis, before any treatment.

Transcripts of RNA were the source for amplifying TCR beta CDR3 regions. Scientists carried out first-round RT-PCR using HTBI primers and then a second-round multiplex PCR. TCRdb recomputed calls from the multiplex PCR reads with MiXCR, one row per CDR3 protein. This table holds 220,000 or so distinct CDR3 sequences, roughly 21% found once. The chain combines TRBV12-3 or TRBV12-4 with TRBJ2-1; the D gene is possibly TRBD2 (6 bases). Sequenced sample: peripheral blood. The sequence was obtained from a woman between 50 and 59 years old with Graves' ophthalmopathy. CDR3 DNA sequence: TGTGCCAGCAACCAGGAGGGCCAACGCGGCTACAATGAGCAGTTCTTC. Protein: CASNQEGQRGYNEQFF.